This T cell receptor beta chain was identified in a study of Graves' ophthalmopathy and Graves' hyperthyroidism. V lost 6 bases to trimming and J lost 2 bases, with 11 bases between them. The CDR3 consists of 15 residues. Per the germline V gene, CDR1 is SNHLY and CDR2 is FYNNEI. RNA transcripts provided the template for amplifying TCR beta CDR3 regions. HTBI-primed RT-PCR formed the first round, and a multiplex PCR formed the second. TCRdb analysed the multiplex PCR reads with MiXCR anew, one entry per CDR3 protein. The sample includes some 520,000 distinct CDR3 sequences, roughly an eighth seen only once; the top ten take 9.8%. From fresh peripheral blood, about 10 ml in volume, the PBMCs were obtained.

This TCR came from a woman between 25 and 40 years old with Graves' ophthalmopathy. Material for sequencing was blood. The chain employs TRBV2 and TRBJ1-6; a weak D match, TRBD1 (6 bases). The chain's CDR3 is CASRAGGTYNSPLHF. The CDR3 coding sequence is TGTGCCAGCAGGGCCGGGGGCACCTATAATTCACCCCTCCACTTT.